Sequencing of this T cell receptor beta chain was carried out in a study of human T cells and chemical hapten exposure. Whole-study results and caveats: Expanded TCRs produced significantly more large CDR3 similarity clusters than controls did.

The germline gives CDR1 SGHRS, CDR2 YFSETQ. The ends were cut back, 2 bases at V and 8 bases at J, with 16 bases in the middle. The CDR3 loop spans 15 amino acids. Worth noting for this clonotype: Its specificity is not known.

The time point is: patch test 1, 2 weeks after DPC sensitization. The treatment: therapeutic diphenylcyclopropenone sensitization with weekly scalp DPC. TCRdb reprocessed the RACE reads via MiXCR and lists one record per CDR3 protein. The repertoire consists of 95,000 to 150,000 distinct CDR3 sequences, with roughly 13% occurring once and the leading ten covering roughly 0.92%. The sequencing here drew on whole blood, taken in connection with sensitization to the hapten diphenylcyclopropenone (DPC). The chain carries TRBV5-1 and TRBJ1-4; D possibly corresponds to TRBD1 (6 bases). The source is a man between 18 and 29 years old with alopecia areata. Some clones in this sample may be carry-over from other donors' samples. The CDR3 region is CASSFIGGREEKLFF. DNA of the CDR3: TGCGCCAGCAGCTTTATCGGGGGCCGAGAAGAAAAACTGTTTTTT.